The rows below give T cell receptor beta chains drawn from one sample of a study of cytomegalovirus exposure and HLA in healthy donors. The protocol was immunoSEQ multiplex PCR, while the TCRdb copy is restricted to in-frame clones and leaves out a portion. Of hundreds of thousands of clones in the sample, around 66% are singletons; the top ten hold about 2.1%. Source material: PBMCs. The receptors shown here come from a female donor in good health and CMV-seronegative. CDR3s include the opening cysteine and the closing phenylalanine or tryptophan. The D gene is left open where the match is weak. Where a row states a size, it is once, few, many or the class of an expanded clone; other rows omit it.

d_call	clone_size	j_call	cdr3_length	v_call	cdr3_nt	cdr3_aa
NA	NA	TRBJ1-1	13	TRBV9	TGTGCCAGCAGCAGGGGGTCGAACACTGAAGCTTTCTTT	CASSRGSNTEAFF
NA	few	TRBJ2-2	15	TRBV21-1	TGTGCCAGCAACAGGACAGGGAGGAACACCGGGGAGCTGTTTTTT	CASNRTGRNTGELFF
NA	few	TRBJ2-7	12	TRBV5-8	TGTGCCAGCAGCCCCAGGGTTCGGGAGCAGTACTTC	CASSPRVREQYF
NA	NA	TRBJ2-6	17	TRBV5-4	TGTGCCAGCAGCTTAGGGGCCCTTAGCTCTGGGGCCAACGTCCTGACTTTC	CASSLGALSSGANVLTF
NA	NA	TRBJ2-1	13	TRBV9	TGTGCCAGCAGCGTTGGGGGCGACAGGGAGCAGTTCTTC	CASSVGGDREQFF
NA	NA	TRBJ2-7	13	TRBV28	TGTGCCAGCAGTTTATCCCTCCCGGGGGAGCAGTACTTC	CASSLSLPGEQYF
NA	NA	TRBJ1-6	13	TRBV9	TGTGCCAGCAGCGGAACAGGGAATTCACCCCTCCACTTT	CASSGTGNSPLHF
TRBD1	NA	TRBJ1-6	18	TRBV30	TGTGCCTGGAGTGCCGGACAGGGGAGAAGCTCCTATAATTCACCCCTCCACTTT	CAWSAGQGRSSYNSPLHF
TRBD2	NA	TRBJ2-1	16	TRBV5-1	TGCGCCAGCAGCTTGGGACTAGCGGGAGGTTACAATGAGCAGTTCTTC	CASSLGLAGGYNEQFF
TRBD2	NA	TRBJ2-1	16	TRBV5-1	TGCGCCAGCAGCTTGGGGCTAGCGGGAGCTAGGGATGAGCAGTTCTTC	CASSLGLAGARDEQFF
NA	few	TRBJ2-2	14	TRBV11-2	TGTGCCAGCAGCTCAACCTCCGGGTTCGGGGAGCTGTTTTTT	CASSSTSGFGELFF
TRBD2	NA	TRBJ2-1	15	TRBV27	TGTGCCAGCAGTTTAGCTAGCGGTCCCTACAATGAGCAGTTCTTC	CASSLASGPYNEQFF
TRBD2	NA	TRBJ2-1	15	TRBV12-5	TGTGCTAGTGGTTTACTAGCGGGACCTTACAATGAGCAGTTCTTC	CASGLLAGPYNEQFF
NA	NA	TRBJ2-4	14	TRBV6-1	TGTGCCAGCAGTGAATCTGGGGCGCAGTTCATTCAGTACTTC	CASSESGAQFIQYF
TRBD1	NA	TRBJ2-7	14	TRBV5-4	TGTGCCAGCAGCGTCGACAGGGGGAGCTACGAGCAGTACTTC	CASSVDRGSYEQYF
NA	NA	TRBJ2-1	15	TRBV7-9	TGTGCCAGCAGCAAATATCAAGCGGACAGCAATGAGCAGTTCTTC	CASSKYQADSNEQFF